Each of the 18 T cell receptor beta chains below was sequenced from the same sample in a study of blood T cell repertoires in COVID-19. Measured with immunoSEQ multiplex PCR; TCRdb has only the in-frame clones, and not every one. This table holds tens of thousands of clones, around four fifths found once. Sequenced: peripheral blood. These TCRs come from a human donor with acute or convalescent COVID-19. The donor label of this sample is uncertain.

This clone has just one count. This chain connects TRBV13 to TRBJ1-2, with unresolved D. This CDR3 is built from 15 residues. Germline V gene sequence: CDR1 PRHDT, CDR2 FYEKMQ (reference sequence). Trimming took 1 base from V and 0 from J, leaving 9 bases between them. The CDR3 nucleotides read TGTGCCAGCAGCTTAGCCAGGCCCACTAACTATGGCTACACCTTC. Its translation is CASSLARPTNYGYTF.

The gene calls are TRBV10-3 and TRBJ2-1, with D possibly matching TRBD1 (5 bases). The CDR3 has 13 residues. The germline V gene encodes CDR1 ENHRY and CDR2 SYGVKD. V was clipped by 7 bases and J by 5 bases, with 12 bases between them. The DNA of the CDR3 is TGTGCCATCACGGCCAGGGTAAACAATGAGCAGTTCTTC. Protein: CAITARVNNEQFF.

V is TRBV5-4 and J is TRBJ1-2; 7 positions agree with TRBD1. The CDR3 runs to 13 residues. Germline V gene sequence: CDR1 SGHNT, CDR2 YYREEE (reference sequence). With 4 bases clipped from V and 4 bases from J, the junction kept 4 bases outside the gene matches. CDR3 coding DNA: TGTGCCAGCAGCGGGGACAGCTCCTATGGCTACACCTTC. Residues: CASSGDSSYGYTF.

The chain joins TRBV5-1 to TRBJ2-1, with D possibly TRBD1 on 5 matching bases. The V end was cut by 2 bases, the J end by 5 bases, with 11 bases between. CDR3 length equals 14 residues. Looked up from germline, CDR1 is SGHRS and CDR2 is YFSETQ. For the CDR3, the DNA is TGCGCCAGCAGCTTCCTCACAGGTAACAATGAGCAGTTCTTC. Its translation is CASSFLTGNNEQFF.

The genes are TRBV6-6 and TRBJ2-3; D unresolved. The CDR3 runs to 14 residues. The germline V and J ends were trimmed by 7 bases and 5 bases, with 16 bases remaining between them. CDR1 and CDR2 (germline): MNHNY, SVGAGI (reference sequence). In DNA, the CDR3 is TGTGCCAGCAAAGATTCGCACTATGGAGATACGCAGTATTTT. Its translation: CASKDSHYGDTQYF.

V is TRBV24-1 and J is TRBJ2-3; D might be TRBD1 (5 bases). The CDR3 runs 17 residues. Trimming removed 1 base at V and 2 bases at J, with 15 bases between. Per the germline V gene, CDR1 is KGHDR and CDR2 is SFDVKD. CDR3 DNA: TGTGCCACCAGTGATTTCGCGACAGACCGGTTCACAGATACGCAGTATTTT. Protein: CATSDFATDRFTDTQYF.

V is TRBV29-1 and J is TRBJ2-1; D may be TRBD2 (5 bases). Germline V gene data show CDR1 as SQVTM and CDR2 as ANQGSEA. Trimming cost V 0 bases and J 9 bases, with 18 bases left between them. The CDR3 spans 15 residues. This CDR3 reads CSVEEGTTRVGEQFF. CDR3 DNA: TGCAGCGTTGAAGAAGGAACGACGCGGGTGGGTGAGCAGTTCTTC.

The CDR3 here is CASSPATGAVGQYF. In DNA, the CDR3 is TGCGCCAGCAGCCCGGCTACAGGGGCCGTGGGGCAGTACTTC. V and J are TRBV5-1 and TRBJ2-7, with 7 nucleotides matching TRBD1. CDR1 and CDR2 from the germline V gene are SGHRS and YFSETQ. Trimming cost V 4 bases and J 9 bases; bases outside gene matches: 13. The CDR3 is 14 amino acids.

The CDR3 DNA follows: TGTGCCAGCAGCTTCGATGGTAGCGGGGGTTACCAAGGGGAGACCCAGTACTTC. Protein: CASSFDGSGGYQGETQYF. V is TRBV11-3 and J is TRBJ2-5, with TRBD2 matching 9 bases. The V gene end was trimmed by 3 bases and the J gene end by 5 bases; junction bases not matched to a gene: 16. The germline V gene has CDR1 SGHNT and CDR2 YENEEA. This CDR3 region has 18 residues.

CDR3 residues: CAIRGTGNTEAFF. The CDR3 DNA sequence: TGTGCCATCAGGGGGACAGGGAACACTGAAGCTTTCTTT. The chain employs TRBV10-3 and TRBJ1-1; the match to TRBD1 covers 8 bases. With 6 bases clipped from V and 1 base from J, the junction kept 1 base outside the gene matches. This CDR3 contains 13 residues. Germline V CDR1 and CDR2: ENHRY, SYGVKD.

This chain links TRBV28 with TRBJ1-1; 8 bases agree with TRBD1. The CDR3 loop spans 15 amino acids. Germline V gene data show CDR1 as MDHEN and CDR2 as SYDVKM. The trim removed 4 bases at V and 1 base at J, leaving 5 bases unmatched. The CDR3 spells CASSSQGAGNTEAFF. The CDR3 nucleotides read TGTGCCAGCAGTTCTCAGGGGGCTGGGAACACTGAAGCTTTCTTT.

The V call is TRBV5-6, the J call TRBJ1-5, with 10 bases matching TRBD1. There are 13 residues in the CDR3. The germline V gene has CDR1 SGHDT and CDR2 YYEEEE. V was clipped by 5 bases and J by 11 bases; unmatched bases: 7. The CDR3 is CASSTDRGLAQHF. In DNA, the CDR3 is TGTGCCAGCAGTACCGACAGGGGGCTGGCCCAGCATTTT.

The chain links TRBV6-2 or TRBV6-3 to TRBJ1-6; D remains ambiguous. V was shortened by 4 bases and J by 8 bases, with 12 bases between the two germline ends. This CDR3 comprises 14 residues. Germline values: CDR1 MNHEY, CDR2 SVGEGT. The CDR3 is CASSSPSSDSPLHF. In nucleotides, the CDR3 is TGTGCCAGCAGTTCGCCTTCTTCGGATTCACCCCTCCACTTT.

The chain has TRBV20-1 and TRBJ2-1; D remains unclear. The V gene lost 3 bases and the J gene lost 2 bases, with 8 bases spanning the gap. The CDR3 has 13 amino acids. Germline V CDR1 and CDR2: DFQATT, SNEGSKA (reference sequence). DNA for the CDR3: TGCAGTGCTAGTCACACTACCTACAATGAGCAGTTCTTC. Translated, it gives CSASHTTYNEQFF.

V and J are TRBV5-1 and TRBJ1-3, with unresolved D. The length of the CDR3 is 18 residues. Trimming took off 0 bases at V and 0 bases at J, with 16 bases between the two ends. Germline V gene sequence: CDR1 SGHRS, CDR2 YFSETQ. CDR3 DNA: TGCGCCAGCAGCTTGGTCGGGATCACCCGGGGCTCTGGAAACACCATATATTTT. Translating it yields CASSLVGITRGSGNTIYF.

This chain joins TRBV30 and TRBJ2-7; 8 nucleotides align to TRBD2. Trimming at V came to 5 bases and at J to 3 bases, leaving 3 bases not matched to a gene. The length of the CDR3 is 12 residues. In germline, CDR1 is GTSNPN, CDR2 SVGIG (reference sequence). DNA of the CDR3: TGTGCCTGGGCGGGGGGCGGCTACGAGCAGTACTTC. Translation gives CAWAGGGYEQYF.

V and J are TRBV14 and TRBJ1-2, with a weak D call TRBD1 (6 bases). Per germline, CDR1 SGHDN and CDR2 FVKESK. This CDR3 contains 14 residues. V was cut by 4 bases and J by 4 bases, with 13 bases left in between. The CDR3 here is CASSRAGAGYGYTF. Written as DNA, the CDR3 is TGTGCCAGCAGCCGGGCAGGGGCTGGCTATGGCTACACCTTC. The full variable domain, in which reference TRBV14 and TRBJ1-2 provide the parts outside the CDR3, is EAGVTQFPSHSVIEKGQTVTLRCDPISGHDNLYWYRRVMGKEIKFLLHFVKESKQDESGMPNNRFLAERTGGTYSTLKVQPAELEDSGVYFCASSRAGAGYGYTFGSGTRLTVV.

The chain uses TRBV28 and TRBJ2-1; D gene ambiguous. Trimming pared 2 bases from V and 3 bases from J, leaving 8 bases between. Looked up from germline, CDR1 is MDHEN and CDR2 is SYDVKM. The CDR3 is 14 residues long. CDR3 amino acids: CASSLLVIYNEQFF. In nucleotides, the CDR3 is TGTGCCAGCAGTTTACTAGTAATCTACAATGAGCAGTTCTTC.